This T cell receptor (beta chain) originates from a study of T cell responses to AZD1222 COVID-19 vaccine. Germline V CDR1 and CDR2: SNHLY, FYNNEI. V lost 6 bases and J 9 bases, leaving 15 bases between the germline ends. There are 14 residues in the CDR3. Regarding the study as a whole: Repertoires were obtained only post-peak T cell response.

A word on this clone: Antigen unknown.

Produced via immunoSEQ multiplex PCR; TCRdb's table is partial and in-frame only. The repertoire holds some 96,000 clones, with 88% as singletons. The V and J genes are TRBV2 and TRBJ1-6; tentatively, D is TRBD1 (6 bases). The starting material was peripheral blood, obtained on day 0 of AZD1222 vaccination. The sequence came from an adult in good health. This CDR3 is CASREQGHGSPLHF. The CDR3 DNA follows: TGTGCCAGCAGGGAACAGGGTCATGGTTCACCCCTCCACTTT. Full variable domain (remainder filled in from reference TRBV2 and TRBJ1-6): EPEVTQTPSHQVTQMGQEVILRCVPISNHLYFYWYRQILGQKVEFLVSFYNNEISEKSEIFDDQFSVERPDGSNFTLKIRSTKLEDSAMYFCASREQGHGSPLHFGNGTRLTVT.